Shown below are 13 T cell receptor beta chains from a single sample sequenced in a study of blood T cell repertoires in COVID-19. TCRdb keeps only in-frame clones here, not all; method: immunoSEQ multiplex PCR. Among about 68,000 clones listed, roughly 88% were seen once. The specimen was peripheral blood. These receptors came from a man aged 25 to 40 with acute or convalescent COVID-19.

The gene calls are TRBV7-3 and TRBJ2-1; 14 bases map to TRBD2. The length of the CDR3 is 15 residues. The trim removed 5 bases at V and 6 bases at J, leaving 3 bases unmatched. CDR1 is SGHTA and CDR2 is FQGTGA in the germline V gene. The CDR3 protein is CASSIGTSGGNEQFF. The CDR3 DNA follows: TGTGCCAGCAGCATAGGGACTAGCGGGGGCAATGAGCAGTTCTTC.

V is TRBV2 and J is TRBJ1-1; no definite D call. CDR3 length equals 15 residues. V lost 5 bases and J lost 0, with 13 bases in between. Germline lookup yields CDR1 SNHLY and CDR2 FYNNEI. The CDR3 nucleotides read TGTGCCAGCAGTTTTGGAGCAACAATGAACACTGAAGCTTTCTTT. Its protein is CASSFGATMNTEAFF.

The rearrangement joins TRBV30 to TRBJ2-2; 8 nucleotides line up with TRBD2. V lost 0 bases, J lost 3 bases, and 6 bases stayed unmatched. Germline CDR1 and CDR2: GTSNPN and SVGIG (reference sequence). The CDR3 contains 16 residues. The CDR3 reads CAWSVLGGVDTGELFF. CDR3 sequence (DNA): TGTGCCTGGAGTGTACTCGGGGGGGTCGACACCGGGGAGCTGTTTTTT.

The chain joins TRBV14 to TRBJ1-6, with TRBD1 as a possible D gene (5 bases). CDR3 length: 13 amino acids. CDR1 is SGHDN and CDR2 is FVKESK in the germline V gene. V gave up 7 bases and J gave up 10 bases, with 14 bases separating them. The CDR3 nucleotides are TGTGCCAGCACCCTCACCGGGGGATCACCCCTCCACTTT. This sequence encodes CASTLTGGSPLHF.

The V call is TRBV30, the J call TRBJ1-5; TRBD1 might be the D (5 bases). Germline-derived CDR1 and CDR2 are GTSNPN and SVGIG (reference sequence). This CDR3 has 14 residues. V shed 2 bases and J shed 2 bases, with 10 bases lying between them. CDR3 DNA sequence: TGTGCCTGGAGTAGAGGCAGGGGCAATCAGCCCCAGCATTTT. Translating it yields CAWSRGRGNQPQHF.

In regard to this clone: The junction does not match germline at one end; this may be a read error. V and J are TRBV5-1 and TRBJ2-6; a possible D gene is TRBD2 (6 bases). CDR1 and CDR2 from the germline V gene are SGHRS and YFSETQ. The CDR3 covers 15 residues. The CDR3 reads CASSLGGSGANVLTF. CDR3 coding DNA: TGCGCCAGCAGTTTGGGAGGCTCTGGGGCCAACGTCCTGACTTTC.

The rearrangement links TRBV9 to TRBJ2-7; 13 nucleotides align to TRBD2. Germline values: CDR1 SGDLS, CDR2 YYNGEE. The junction had 0 bases not matched to a gene; V was cut back by 0 bases and J by 3 bases. This CDR3 is built from 15 residues. CDR3 loop: CASSVGLAGGYEQYF. The CDR3 nucleotides read TGTGCCAGCAGCGTAGGACTAGCGGGAGGCTACGAGCAGTACTTC.

This rearrangement joins TRBV29-1 to TRBJ2-5; a possible D gene is TRBD1 (6 bases). The CDR3 has 12 residues. The V and J ends lost 5 bases and 4 bases respectively, with 11 bases between them. Germline V CDR1 and CDR2: SQVTM, ANQGSEA. DNA of the CDR3: TGCAGCGTTAGACTGGACAGAGAGACCCAGTACTTC. Translating gives CSVRLDRETQYF.

The gene calls are TRBV11-2 and TRBJ2-3; 8 bases match TRBD2. Germline V gene lookup returns CDR1 SGHAT and CDR2 FQNNGV. The CDR3 extends over 16 amino acids. The J segment lost 5 bases and the V segment lost 1 base, leaving 8 bases of the junction unmatched. Written as DNA, the CDR3 is TGTGCCAGCAGCTTAGTTTCCGGGAGGGCCGAAGATACGCAGTATTTT. It is translated as CASSLVSGRAEDTQYF.

The V call is TRBV28, the J call TRBJ2-1; 8 bases line up with TRBD1. The V and J ends lost 4 bases and 7 bases, in that order; junction bases with no gene match: 6. The length of the CDR3 is 14 residues. The germline gives CDR1 MDHEN, CDR2 SYDVKM. The CDR3 loop reads CASSSRTGRNEQFF. CDR3 bases: TGTGCCAGCAGTTCCCGGACAGGGAGGAATGAGCAGTTCTTC.

This clone was seen a single time. CDR3 bases: TGTGCCTGGAGGGGGACAGGGGACGAGACCCAGTACTTC. Translating gives CAWRGTGDETQYF. The V gene is TRBV30, the J gene TRBJ2-5; 10 nucleotides line up with TRBD1. The CDR3 has 13 amino acids. CDR1 GTSNPN and CDR2 SVGIG come from the germline V gene (reference sequence). V was clipped by 3 bases and J by 5 bases; unmatched bases: 3.

The chain joins TRBV11-2 to TRBJ1-2; D gene ambiguous. The germline V and J ends were trimmed by 2 bases and 0 bases, with 7 bases remaining between them. Germline V gene lookup returns CDR1 SGHAT and CDR2 FQNNGV. The CDR3 has 14 residues. The CDR3 here is CASSLRGSNYGYTF. CDR3 in DNA: TGTGCCAGCAGCTTAAGAGGATCTAACTATGGCTACACCTTC.

The chain uses TRBV3-1 (or the pseudogene TRBV3-2) and TRBJ2-1, with 13 nucleotides matching TRBD2. Unmatched junction bases numbered 10, after V lost 1 base and J lost 7 bases. CDR3 size: 18 residues. CDR1 is LGHDT, CDR2 YNNKEL, per germline (reference sequence). DNA for the CDR3: TGTGCCAGCAGCCAAGGACCACTAGCGGGAGGGCCTAAAAATGAGCAGTTCTTC. Amino acids: CASSQGPLAGGPKNEQFF.